This is a list of T cell receptor beta chains from one sample in a study of cytomegalovirus exposure and HLA in healthy donors. The table came from immunoSEQ multiplex PCR; TCRdb's copy has only in-frame clones and leaves some out. The sample records some 52,000 clones, about three quarters being singletons. The source material was PBMCs. The receptors originated from a man between 18 and 35 years old in good health and CMV-seronegative. CDR3s include the opening cysteine and the closing phenylalanine or tryptophan. The D gene is left open where the match is weak. Size tells how often a clone was seen (once, few, many) or the class of an expanded clone, and some rows leave it out.

clone size: .; D gene: TRBD1; J gene: TRBJ1-2; V gene: TRBV10-3; CDR3 protein: CAISEFRTGQLGGYTF; CDR3 DNA: TGTGCCATCAGTGAGTTTCGGACAGGCCAGTTAGGTGGCTACACCTTC
clone size: .; D gene: TRBD2; J gene: TRBJ2-5; V gene: TRBV7-2; CDR3 protein: CASSLVAAGGGETQYF; CDR3 DNA: TGTGCCAGCAGCTTAGTGGCAGCGGGAGGAGGGGAGACCCAGTACTTC
clone size: .; D gene: TRBD1; J gene: TRBJ2-7; V gene: TRBV29-1; CDR3 protein: CSVEHRDRGNYEQYF; CDR3 DNA: TGCAGCGTTGAGCATCGAGACAGGGGAAACTACGAGCAGTACTTC
clone size: few; D gene: TRBD1; J gene: TRBJ2-7; V gene: TRBV6-5; CDR3 protein: CASRPGQGTYEQYF; CDR3 DNA: TGTGCCAGCAGACCGGGACAGGGGACCTACGAGCAGTACTTC
clone size: .; D gene: TRBD1; J gene: TRBJ1-4; V gene: TRBV18; CDR3 protein: CASSPTTGVEEKLFF; CDR3 DNA: TGTGCCAGCTCACCTACGACAGGGGTGGAGGAAAAACTGTTTTTT
clone size: few; D gene: .; J gene: TRBJ1-5; V gene: TRBV7-2; CDR3 protein: CASSPYVEGSQPQHF; CDR3 DNA: TGTGCCAGCAGCCCTTACGTCGAAGGGAGTCAGCCCCAGCATTTT
clone size: .; D gene: TRBD1; J gene: TRBJ1-4; V gene: TRBV4-2; CDR3 protein: CASSLGDRGRRDEKLFF; CDR3 DNA: TGTGCCAGCAGCCTTGGGGACAGGGGGCGCAGGGATGAAAAACTGTTTTTT
clone size: few; D gene: .; J gene: TRBJ1-5; V gene: TRBV15; CDR3 protein: CATSMIGAGQPQHF; CDR3 DNA: TGTGCCACCAGCATGATTGGGGCAGGGCAGCCCCAGCATTTT
clone size: few; D gene: .; J gene: TRBJ2-3; V gene: TRBV4-3; CDR3 protein: CASSQDSSLDTQYF; CDR3 DNA: TGCGCCAGCAGCCAAGATTCGAGCCTAGATACGCAGTATTTT
clone size: .; D gene: .; J gene: TRBJ2-3; V gene: TRBV18; CDR3 protein: CASSPAAERTDTQYF; CDR3 DNA: TGTGCCAGCTCACCAGCGGCGGAGCGCACAGATACGCAGTATTTT
clone size: .; D gene: .; J gene: TRBJ1-1; V gene: TRBV6-4; CDR3 protein: CASSSRRDTGKLNTEAFF; CDR3 DNA: TGTGCCAGCAGTAGTAGACGGGACACCGGAAAACTGAACACTGAAGCTTTCTTT
clone size: once; D gene: TRBD2; J gene: TRBJ2-1; V gene: TRBV4-2; CDR3 protein: CASSQLAGGKHEQFF; CDR3 DNA: TGTGCGAGCAGTCAACTAGCGGGAGGAAAGCATGAGCAGTTCTTC
clone size: .; D gene: TRBD2; J gene: TRBJ2-1; V gene: TRBV5-1; CDR3 protein: CASKGSGRYNEQFF; CDR3 DNA: TGCGCCAGCAAAGGTAGCGGGCGTTACAATGAGCAGTTCTTC
clone size: .; D gene: .; J gene: TRBJ2-3; V gene: TRBV2; CDR3 protein: CASSEDPRAENTDTQYF; CDR3 DNA: TGTGCCAGCAGTGAAGATCCCAGGGCGGAAAACACAGATACGCAGTATTTT
clone size: .; D gene: .; J gene: TRBJ1-1; V gene: TRBV5-4; CDR3 protein: CAGARGVDTEAFF; CDR3 DNA: TGTGCCGGCGCCCGGGGGGTAGACACTGAAGCTTTCTTT
clone size: .; D gene: .; J gene: TRBJ1-2; V gene: TRBV10-3; CDR3 protein: CAISETQDYGYTF; CDR3 DNA: TGTGCCATCAGCGAGACCCAGGACTATGGCTACACCTTC
clone size: .; D gene: .; J gene: TRBJ2-1; V gene: TRBV10-1; CDR3 protein: CASSDHRQKQFF; CDR3 DNA: TGCGCCAGCAGTGACCACAGGCAAAAGCAGTTCTTC
clone size: once; D gene: .; J gene: TRBJ2-7; V gene: TRBV4-3; CDR3 protein: CASSQDRGGIYEQYF; CDR3 DNA: TGCGCCAGCAGCCAAGACCGCGGCGGTATCTACGAGCAGTACTTC
clone size: few; D gene: TRBD2; J gene: TRBJ2-1; V gene: TRBV5-1; CDR3 protein: CASSGGLAPGLSYNEQFF; CDR3 DNA: TGCGCCAGCAGCGGAGGACTAGCGCCAGGACTCTCCTACAATGAGCAGTTCTTC
clone size: once; D gene: TRBD2; J gene: TRBJ2-4; V gene: TRBV4-2; CDR3 protein: CASSQGLAGTKNIQYF; CDR3 DNA: TGTGCCAGCAGCCAAGGACTAGCGGGGACCAAAAACATTCAGTACTTC
clone size: .; D gene: TRBD1; J gene: TRBJ1-1; V gene: TRBV6-1; CDR3 protein: CASSRQGADTEAFF; CDR3 DNA: TGTGCCAGCAGTAGACAGGGGGCGGACACTGAAGCTTTCTTT
clone size: .; D gene: TRBD1; J gene: TRBJ1-1; V gene: TRBV29-1; CDR3 protein: CSVGGTGVTEAFF; CDR3 DNA: TGCAGCGTTGGGGGGACAGGGGTCACTGAAGCTTTCTTT
clone size: .; D gene: TRBD1; J gene: TRBJ1-2; V gene: TRBV6-6; CDR3 protein: CASSQSDRVLLGYTF; CDR3 DNA: TGTGCCAGCAGTCAATCCGACAGGGTCCTTCTCGGCTACACCTTC